Following are 5 T cell receptor beta chains from one sample sequenced in a study of HIV-infected patients and healthy controls. All unsorted peripheral T cells were captured because whole blood was used without fractionation. Reverse transcription used 450 to 500 ng RNA and constant-region primers for alpha and beta. Using multiplexing indices, alpha and beta chain libraries were generated apart by chain-specific third strand synthesis. TCRdb reanalysed the 5' RACE reads using MiXCR and keeps one entry per CDR3 protein. The table includes about 9,600 distinct CDR3 sequences, 7% to 8.5% detected once. The starting material was blood, obtained before antiretroviral therapy. The source is an adult with HIV infection.

This clonotype was seen at least ten times. The chain combines TRBV7-2 with TRBJ2-1; 9 bases are a match to TRBD2. With 1 base clipped from V and 8 bases from J, the junction kept 3 bases outside the gene matches. This CDR3 has 14 residues. CDR1 and CDR2 (germline): SGHTA, FQGNSA. CDR3 loop: CASSLEGGGDEQFF. CDR3 DNA sequence: TGTGCCAGCAGCTTAGAGGGCGGGGGGGATGAGCAGTTCTTC.

This clonotype was observed many times. The chain couples TRBV9 to TRBJ2-1, with TRBD1 as a possible D gene (6 bases). The CDR3 totals 14 residues. V was trimmed by 4 bases and J by 6 bases, leaving 14 bases between them. Germline V gene sequence: CDR1 SGDLS, CDR2 YYNGEE. CDR3 amino acids: CASSYRTDRNEQFF. The CDR3 DNA follows: TGTGCCAGCAGCTACCGGACAGACCGCAATGAGCAGTTCTTC.

This clonotype was seen many times. The rearrangement uses TRBV15 and TRBJ1-2; D uncertain. The CDR3 runs to 14 residues. V lost 1 base, J lost 3 bases, and 9 bases lay in between. CDR1 is LNHNV, CDR2 YYDKDF, per germline (reference sequence). CDR3 sequence: CATSRVGSYYGYTF. The CDR3 DNA reads as TGTGCCACCAGCAGAGTGGGGTCCTACTATGGCTACACCTTC.

The V and J genes are TRBV6-4 and TRBJ2-1; 12 nucleotides agree with TRBD2. V shed 4 bases and J 6 bases; nucleotides not matched to a gene: 7. This CDR3 is built from 16 residues. CDR1 is MRHNA and CDR2 is SNTAGT in the germline V gene. CDR3 sequence: CASSGQTSGGPNEQFF. CDR3 nucleotide sequence: TGTGCCAGCAGTGGCCAGACTAGCGGGGGTCCCAATGAGCAGTTCTTC.

The table lists this clonotype with many counts. The chain couples TRBV29-1 to TRBJ1-1, with a possible D match to TRBD1 (6 bases). Between the trimmed V and J ends, which lost 7 bases and 6 bases, there was a span of 18 bases. The germline gives CDR1 SQVTM, CDR2 ANQGSEA. The length of the CDR3 is 13 residues. The CDR3 here is CSAVWRGAPEAFF. The CDR3 coding sequence is TGCAGCGCCGTGTGGCGGGGGGCTCCTGAAGCTTTCTTT.